This TCR beta chain originates from a study of Tregs in tolerant kidney transplant recipients. Germline CDR1 SGHTA, CDR2 FQGTGA. This CDR3 has 15 residues. V was clipped by 5 bases and J by 6 bases, with 16 bases between them. CD4+CD25+CD127- Tregs, CD4+CD25- non-Tregs, CD4 and CD8 cells were sorted. Profiled with immunoSEQ multiplex PCR; TCRdb holds only in-frame clones, not every one. The table lists tens of thousands of clones, just over 90% of them singletons. This clone showed up just a few times. Its antigen is not identified. Study-level results: Validation in larger populations is needed because few patients were studied. This study did not directly address biological reproducibility. Activated donor B cell expansion appeared to reveal the most relevant donor-specific TCRbeta repertoire.

Sequenced input: CD8+ T cells from blood. The genes are TRBV7-3 and TRBJ2-2, with D perhaps TRBD1 (7 bases). This clonotype was obtained from a human donor in good health. CDR3 coding DNA: TGTGCCAGCAGCCCAGGGGGGACTCTCGCCGGGGAGCTGTTTTTT. This encodes CASSPGGTLAGELFF.